The 20 T cell receptor beta chains below were found in one sample sequenced in a study of T cell changes during pregnancy in multiple sclerosis. The repertoire was sequenced with immunoSEQ multiplex PCR; TCRdb's copy has only in-frame clones and lacks some. Of approximately 39,000 clones listed, 90% were seen once; the top ten hold about 0.6%. This material consisted of CD4+ T cells from peripheral blood mononuclear cells, taken in the second trimester of pregnancy. These receptors were taken from a female donor with multiple sclerosis, enrolled in a pregnancy study.

V is TRBV28 and J is TRBJ1-2; 7 bases are shared with TRBD1. CDR3 length equals 17 residues. CDR1 is MDHEN and CDR2 is SYDVKM in the germline V gene. V was pared by 8 bases and J by 4 bases, with 19 bases of the junction left unmatched. CDR3 nucleotides: TGTGCCAGCGGAAATTCCCGCCCGGACAGGAGGTTCTATGGCTACACCTTC. It specifies CASGNSRPDRRFYGYTF.

The chain uses TRBV6-4 and TRBJ2-3, with 7 bases fitting TRBD1. CDR1 and CDR2 from the germline V gene are MRHNA and SNTAGT. CDR3 size: 14 residues. Trimming took 6 bases from V and 1 from J; bases not matched to a gene: 4. CDR3 sequence (DNA): TGTGCCAGCAGCTCCACAGGGGGCACAGATACGCAGTATTTT. Protein sequence: CASSSTGGTDTQYF.

The V call is TRBV11-3, the J call TRBJ1-2, with 8 nucleotides matching TRBD1. CDR3 length: 18 residues. CDR1 and CDR2 (germline): SGHNT, YENEEA. The junction had 18 bases not matched to a gene; V was cut back by 5 bases and J by 4 bases. This CDR3 reads CASSPPAGTGATRYGYTF. In nucleotides, the CDR3 is TGTGCCAGCAGCCCACCTGCCGGGACAGGTGCAACGCGCTATGGCTACACCTTC.

CDR3 bases: TGTGCCAGCAGCTTTTCTAGCGGAGGGTACCAAGAGACCCAGTACTTC. The encoded protein is CASSFSSGGYQETQYF. The V gene is TRBV13, the J gene TRBJ2-5, with 7 bases that match TRBD2. Trimming at V came to 3 bases and at J to 0 bases, leaving 7 bases not matched to a gene. There are 16 residues in the CDR3. The germline CDR1 and CDR2 sequences are PRHDT and FYEKMQ (reference sequence).

This chain connects TRBV29-1 to TRBJ1-1; D is ambiguous. The CDR3 has 13 amino acids. CDR1 and CDR2 from the germline V gene are SQVTM and ANQGSEA. Trimming stripped 0 bases from V and 5 bases from J, with 10 bases between. CDR3 loop: CSVEERIGTEAFF. The CDR3, as DNA: TGCAGCGTTGAAGAGAGAATTGGTACTGAAGCTTTCTTT.

The CDR3 loop reads CASSSGQAVRGYTF. The CDR3 nucleotides read TGCGCCAGCAGCTCCGGACAGGCGGTTAGGGGCTACACCTTC. The rearrangement links TRBV5-1 to TRBJ1-2; 7 nucleotides match TRBD1. The CDR3 has 14 amino acids. CDR1 is SGHRS and CDR2 is YFSETQ in the germline V gene. V lost 3 bases and J lost 8; bases outside the gene matches: 10.

The chain has TRBV21-1 and TRBJ2-5; the DNA was not used to check the table's D call, TRBD1. TRBV21-1 is a documented pseudogene. The CDR3 length is 18 residues. The CDR3 loop is CASSKVRIGQPGLETQYF. In DNA, the CDR3 is TGTGCCAGCAGCAAAGTAAGGATAGGACAGCCGGGTTTAGAGACCCAGTACTTC.

The chain carries TRBV27 and TRBJ2-7, with D unresolved. Trimming stripped 6 bases from V and 2 bases from J, with 11 bases between. The CDR3 has 13 residues. Germline V gives CDR1 MNHEY, CDR2 SMNVEV (reference sequence). CDR3 loop: CASSRTNAYEQYF. For the CDR3, the DNA is TGTGCCAGCAGCCGTACAAACGCCTACGAGCAGTACTTC.

The rearrangement uses TRBV27 and TRBJ2-2; D not resolved. Germline assignment: CDR1 MNHEY and CDR2 SMNVEV (reference sequence). Trimming shortened V by 0 bases and J by 6 bases, and 17 bases separated the two germline ends. This CDR3 contains 17 residues. CDR3 DNA sequence: TGTGCCAGCAGTTTATCCTTCCTAGTTCCGGCGCCCGGGGAGCTGTTTTTT. Protein sequence: CASSLSFLVPAPGELFF.

The chain has TRBV2 and TRBJ1-4; 7 bases fit TRBD1. Germline CDR1 SNHLY, CDR2 FYNNEI. V lost 7 bases to trimming and J lost 7 bases; unmatched junction nucleotides: 9. This CDR3 is built from 14 residues. CDR3 sequence reads: CASNRQGRSEKLFF. Written as DNA, the CDR3 is TGTGCCAGCAATCGACAGGGTCGGAGTGAAAAACTGTTTTTT.

This clone was found once. The rearrangement links TRBV28 to TRBJ2-6; 7 nucleotides line up with TRBD1. Germline CDR1 and CDR2: MDHEN and SYDVKM. This CDR3 is 16 amino acids long. The trim removed 2 bases at V and 2 bases at J, leaving 3 bases unmatched. CDR3 protein: CASSLRTGAGANVLTF. The CDR3 DNA reads TGTGCCAGCAGTTTAAGAACAGGGGCTGGGGCCAACGTCCTGACTTTC.

The gene calls are TRBV18 and TRBJ2-3, with TRBD2 matching over 7 bases. The germline gives CDR1 KGHSH, CDR2 LQKENI. The CDR3 has 15 residues. The V segment lost 3 bases and the J segment 0 bases; nucleotides outside the gene matches: 3. CDR3 in amino acids: CASSPLGGSTDTQYF. The CDR3 DNA reads TGTGCCAGCTCACCGTTGGGGGGGAGCACAGATACGCAGTATTTT.

To note about this clone: Mismatch with germline at one junction end may stem from a read error. The rearrangement uses TRBV18 and TRBJ2-6; the match to TRBD1 covers 12 bases. This CDR3 contains 13 residues. CDR1 KGHSH and CDR2 LQKENI come from the germline V gene. DNA of the CDR3: TGTGCCAGCTCACTGAAGATGGGACAGGGGGCCTCTTTC. Amino acid sequence: CASSLKMGQGASF. Based on the CDR3 plus reference TRBV18 and TRBJ2-6, the full variable domain is NAGVMQNPRHLVRRRGQEARLRCSPMKGHSHVYWYRQLPEEGLKFMVYLQKENIIDESGMPKERFSAEFPKEGPSILRIQQVVRGDSAAYFCASSLKMGQGASFGAGSRLTVL.

This clone was found once. The chain has TRBV5-4 and TRBJ2-5, with 9 bases fitting TRBD1. The CDR3 consists of 14 residues. The germline V gene encodes CDR1 SGHNT and CDR2 YYREEE (reference sequence). V was clipped by 4 bases and J by 4 bases; unmatched bases: 5. The CDR3 loop reads CASSPGQGRETQYF. The CDR3 nucleotides are TGTGCCAGCAGCCCGGGACAGGGTCGAGAGACCCAGTACTTC.

The chain employs TRBV18 and TRBJ2-2, with 9 positions matching TRBD2. J was trimmed by 10 bases and V by 2 bases; bases with no gene match: 11. The CDR3 totals 16 residues. Germline CDR1 KGHSH, CDR2 LQKENI. This CDR3 is CASSPMMLSGSLELFF. The CDR3 DNA sequence: TGTGCCAGCTCACCAATGATGCTTAGCGGGAGTTTGGAGCTGTTTTTT.

CDR3 loop: CASSQDDRPYGYTF. CDR3 bases: TGTGCCAGCAGCCAGGACGACAGACCCTATGGCTACACCTTC. The genes are TRBV4-2 and TRBJ1-2; weak D call: TRBD1 (5 bases). V gave up 3 bases and J gave up 4 bases, with 12 bases separating them. Germline assignment: CDR1 LGHNA and CDR2 YNFKEQ. This CDR3 is built from 14 residues.

The chain combines TRBV6-5 with TRBJ2-3; D not certain. The V end was cut by 2 bases, the J end by 2 bases, with 8 bases between. The CDR3 contains 14 residues. Germline CDR1 and CDR2: MNHEY and SVGAGI. The chain's CDR3 is CASSYGQSTDTQYF. The CDR3 DNA sequence: TGTGCCAGCAGTTACGGGCAGTCCACAGATACGCAGTATTTT.

The chain links TRBV4-1 to TRBJ2-7; D possibly corresponds to TRBD2 (5 bases). This CDR3 comprises 15 residues. Between the trimmed V and J ends, which lost 0 bases and 1 base, there was a span of 10 bases. The germline gives CDR1 MGHRA, CDR2 YSYEKL. The CDR3: CASSQDSTRSYEQYF. CDR3 in DNA: TGCGCCAGCAGCCAAGATAGCACTAGATCCTACGAGCAGTACTTC.

The J gene is TRBJ2-7, the V gene TRBV18, with TRBD2 matching 7 bases. V was pared by 2 bases and J by 6 bases, with 7 bases of the junction left unmatched. The germline V gene has CDR1 KGHSH and CDR2 LQKENI. This CDR3 is 14 amino acids long. In DNA, the CDR3 is TGTGCCAGCTCACCAGCTAGCGGCCCTCTCGAGCAGTACTTC. Residues: CASSPASGPLEQYF.

This chain links TRBV28 with TRBJ2-7; D perhaps matches TRBD2 (5 bases). Germline assignment: CDR1 MDHEN and CDR2 SYDVKM. Trimming left V 2 bases short and J 7 bases short, with 6 bases between. CDR3 length equals 11 residues. The CDR3 DNA reads as TGTGCCAGCAGTTTAAGGAGGGAGCAGTACTTC. Translated, it gives CASSLRREQYF.